A single sample gave rise to the 9 T cell receptor beta chains below, sequenced in a study of shared clonotypes between healthy human individuals. Only in-frame clones appear in the TCRdb table, and some are missing; sequencing was by immunoSEQ multiplex PCR. The sample records 2.3 million or so clones, more than 80% being singletons. The sequencing input was naive CD4+ T cells from PBMCs. Specified subset: CD45RA+ positively selected. Receptor source: a man in his late teens or twenties in good health. Some clones in this sample may be carry-over from other donors' samples.

The chain links TRBV10-1 to TRBJ1-1; D unclear. V was trimmed by 0 bases and J by 1 base, leaving 0 bases between them. Germline CDR1 reads WNHNN; CDR2 reads SYGVQD (reference sequence). The CDR3 is made up of 12 amino acids. For the CDR3, the DNA is TGCGCCAGCAGTGAGTCGAACACTGAAGCTTTCTTT. Its translation is CASSESNTEAFF.

V gene TRBV5-5 combines with J gene TRBJ2-2; D gene uncertain. The germline CDR1 and CDR2 sequences are SGHKS and YYEKEE (reference sequence). Trimming pared 4 bases from V and 1 base from J, leaving 11 bases between. The CDR3 runs to 15 residues. CDR3 loop: CASSRWTGNTGELFF. In nucleotides, the CDR3 is TGTGCCAGCAGCCGATGGACGGGGAACACCGGGGAGCTGTTTTTT.

This clone was recorded only once. The chain is built from TRBV4-3 and TRBJ2-5; D is unclear. CDR3 size: 15 residues. The germline V and J ends were trimmed by 1 base and 4 bases, with 13 bases remaining between them. Germline V CDR1 and CDR2: LGHNA, YSLEER. The CDR3 sequence is CASSQGFAVRETQYF. The DNA for the CDR3 is TGCGCCAGCAGCCAAGGGTTCGCGGTGCGAGAGACCCAGTACTTC.

The chain combines TRBV6-5 with TRBJ2-7; 9 positions match TRBD2. The CDR3 runs to 14 residues. V lost 6 bases and J lost 5; bases outside the gene matches: 8. Germline values: CDR1 MNHEY, CDR2 SVGAGI. This CDR3 is CASSSGTSLNEQYF. For the CDR3, the DNA is TGTGCCAGCAGCAGCGGGACTAGCCTCAACGAGCAGTACTTC.

The chain couples TRBV7-8 to TRBJ2-7, with 12 positions matching TRBD2. V was pared by 5 bases and J by 4 bases, with 9 bases of the junction left unmatched. The CDR3 loop spans 16 amino acids. Germline loops: CDR1 SGHVS, CDR2 FQNEAQ. The CDR3: CASSAGLAGHHYEQYF. The CDR3 DNA reads TGTGCCAGCAGCGCGGGACTAGCGGGCCACCATTACGAGCAGTACTTC.

The rearrangement links TRBV11-2 to TRBJ1-2; 7 nucleotides agree with TRBD1. The CDR3 extends over 13 amino acids. CDR1 SGHAT and CDR2 FQNNGV come from the germline V gene. Trimming cost V 5 bases and J 4 bases; bases outside gene matches: 4. The CDR3 here is CASSLPGGYGYTF. The CDR3 DNA follows: TGTGCCAGCAGCCTCCCAGGGGGCTATGGCTACACCTTC.

The rearrangement uses TRBV13 and TRBJ1-2; 10 positions match TRBD1. This CDR3 is 17 amino acids long. Trimming took 4 bases from V and 1 from J; bases not matched to a gene: 9. CDR1 PRHDT and CDR2 FYEKMQ come from the germline V gene (reference sequence). CDR3 coding DNA: TGTGCCAGCAGCTCCACCCCCGGGACAGGGGATAACTATGGCTACACCTTC. Protein: CASSSTPGTGDNYGYTF.

J is TRBJ2-7 and V is TRBV11-1; the match to TRBD1 covers 9 bases. V shed 3 bases and J 3 bases; nucleotides not matched to a gene: 3. CDR3 length equals 14 residues. CDR1 and CDR2 (germline): SGHAT, FQDESV (reference sequence). As DNA, the CDR3 is TGTGCCAGCAGCTTCCTGGGACAGGGCTACGAGCAGTACTTC. Its translation is CASSFLGQGYEQYF. Drawing the rest from reference TRBV11-1 and TRBJ2-7, the complete variable domain is EAEVAQSPRYKITEKSQAVAFWCDPISGHATLYWYRQILGQGPELLVQFQDESVVDDSQLPKDRFSAERLKGVDSTLKIQPAELGDSAMYLCASSFLGQGYEQYFGPGTRLTVT.

The CDR3 protein is CASSQGYKETQYF. CDR3 DNA sequence: TGCGCCAGCAGCCAAGGTTATAAAGAGACCCAGTACTTC. J is TRBJ2-5 and V is TRBV4-1; D not resolved. V was clipped by 1 base and J by 3 bases, with 6 bases between them. This CDR3 contains 13 residues. Germline lookup yields CDR1 MGHRA and CDR2 YSYEKL.